This T cell receptor (beta chain) derives from a study of T cells in Graves' hyperthyroidism and ophthalmopathy. Overall study: Peripheral blood was obtained at initial diagnosis, preceding any treatment.

Germline lookup yields CDR1 GTSNPN and CDR2 SVGIG (reference sequence). The length of the CDR3 is 12 residues. The V end lost 6 bases, the J end lost 5 bases, and 11 bases lay between the germline ends. Findings and limits, study-wide: Stable hyperthyroidism was separated from ophthalmopathy by a model based on 13 V-J features.

Authors of the study amplified TCR beta CDR3 regions from RNA transcripts. The TCR CDR3 was amplified in a first-round RT-PCR using the HTBI primer set. TCRdb re-derived calls from the multiplex PCR reads in MiXCR, one entry per CDR3 protein. The sample has 490,000 or so distinct CDR3 sequences, roughly 15% seen once. Concerning this clonotype itself: Its antigen is currently unknown.

The V call is TRBV30, the J call TRBJ1-5; D gene ambiguous. This sequence was found in a woman in her twenties or thirties with Graves' ophthalmopathy. Sequencing was performed on blood. The CDR3 DNA is TGTGCCTGTATCGCCCGTGATCAGCCCCAGCATTTT. Translated: CACIARDQPQHF.